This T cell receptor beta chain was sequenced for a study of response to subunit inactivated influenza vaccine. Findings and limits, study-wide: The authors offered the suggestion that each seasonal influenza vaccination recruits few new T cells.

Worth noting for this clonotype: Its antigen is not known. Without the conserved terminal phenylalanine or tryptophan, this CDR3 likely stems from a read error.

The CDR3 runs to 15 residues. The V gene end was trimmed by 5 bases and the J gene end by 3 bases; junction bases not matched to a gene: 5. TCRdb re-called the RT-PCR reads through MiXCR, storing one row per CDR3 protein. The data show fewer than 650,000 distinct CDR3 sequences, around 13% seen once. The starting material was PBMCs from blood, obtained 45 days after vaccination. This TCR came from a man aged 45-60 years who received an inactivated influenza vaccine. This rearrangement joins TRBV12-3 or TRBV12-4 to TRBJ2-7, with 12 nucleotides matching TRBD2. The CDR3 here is CASSPGLAGGYEQYL. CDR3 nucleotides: TGTGCCAGCAGTCCGGGACTAGCGGGCGGCTACGAGCAGTACTTA.